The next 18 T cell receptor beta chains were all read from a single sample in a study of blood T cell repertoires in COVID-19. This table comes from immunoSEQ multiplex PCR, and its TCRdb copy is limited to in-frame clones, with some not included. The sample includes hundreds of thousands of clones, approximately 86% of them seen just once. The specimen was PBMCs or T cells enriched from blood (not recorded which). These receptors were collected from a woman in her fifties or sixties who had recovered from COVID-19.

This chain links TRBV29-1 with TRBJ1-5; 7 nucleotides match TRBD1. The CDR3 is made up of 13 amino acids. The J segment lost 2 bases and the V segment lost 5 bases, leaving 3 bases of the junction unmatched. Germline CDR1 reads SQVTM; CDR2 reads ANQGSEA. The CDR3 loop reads CSVRDSGNQPQHF. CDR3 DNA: TGCAGCGTTCGGGACAGCGGCAATCAGCCCCAGCATTTT.

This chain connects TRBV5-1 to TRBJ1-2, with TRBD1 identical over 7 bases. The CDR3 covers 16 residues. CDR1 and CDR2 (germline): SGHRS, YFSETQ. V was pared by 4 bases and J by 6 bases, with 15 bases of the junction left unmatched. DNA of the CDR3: TGCGCCAGCAGCCAAAAGACAGGGAACACGCCAAATGGCTACACCTTC. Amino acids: CASSQKTGNTPNGYTF. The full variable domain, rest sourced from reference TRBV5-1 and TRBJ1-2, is KAGVTQTPRYLIKTRGQQVTLSCSPISGHRSVSWYQQTPGQGLQFLFEYFSETQRNKGNFPGRFSGRQFSNSRSEMNVSTLELGDSALYLCASSQKTGNTPNGYTFGSGTRLTVV.

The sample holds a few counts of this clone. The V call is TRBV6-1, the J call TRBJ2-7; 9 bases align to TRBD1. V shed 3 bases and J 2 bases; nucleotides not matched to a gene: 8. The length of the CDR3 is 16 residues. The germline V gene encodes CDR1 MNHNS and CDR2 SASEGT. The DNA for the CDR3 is TGTGCCAGCAGTGACGTGAACAGGGGGCTCGCCTACGAGCAGTACGTC. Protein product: CASSDVNRGLAYEQYV.

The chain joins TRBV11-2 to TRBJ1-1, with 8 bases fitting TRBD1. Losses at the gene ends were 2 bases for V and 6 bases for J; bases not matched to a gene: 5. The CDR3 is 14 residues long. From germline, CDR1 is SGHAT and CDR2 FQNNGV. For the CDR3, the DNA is TGTGCCAGCAGCTTACCCGGGACAGGTTCTGAAGCTTTCTTT. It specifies CASSLPGTGSEAFF.

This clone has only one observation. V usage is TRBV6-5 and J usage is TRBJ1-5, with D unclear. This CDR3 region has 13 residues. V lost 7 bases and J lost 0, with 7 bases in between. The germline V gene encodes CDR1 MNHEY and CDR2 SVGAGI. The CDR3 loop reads CASNPYSNQPQHF. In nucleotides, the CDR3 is TGTGCCAGCAATCCCTATAGCAATCAGCCCCAGCATTTT.

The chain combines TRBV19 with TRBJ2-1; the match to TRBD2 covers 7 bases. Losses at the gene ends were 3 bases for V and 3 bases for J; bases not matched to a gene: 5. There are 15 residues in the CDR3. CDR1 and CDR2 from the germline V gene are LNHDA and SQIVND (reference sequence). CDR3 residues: CASSMVGGNYNEQFF. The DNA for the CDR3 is TGTGCCAGTAGTATGGTCGGGGGGAACTACAATGAGCAGTTCTTC.

The CDR3 spells CASNPDRGRSEQYF. The DNA of the CDR3 is TGTGCCAGCAACCCGGACAGGGGGCGATCGGAGCAGTACTTC. V gene TRBV11-3 combines with J gene TRBJ2-7, with 11 positions matching TRBD1. The CDR3 runs to 14 residues. V shed 7 bases and J 7 bases; nucleotides not matched to a gene: 9. Germline V gene sequence: CDR1 SGHNT, CDR2 YENEEA.

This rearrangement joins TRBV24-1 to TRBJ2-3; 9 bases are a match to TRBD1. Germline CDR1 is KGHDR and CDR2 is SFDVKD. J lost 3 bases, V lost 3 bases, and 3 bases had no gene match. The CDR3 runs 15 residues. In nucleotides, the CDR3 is TGTGCCACCAGTGATGTGGGACAGGGTACAGATACGCAGTATTTT. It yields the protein CATSDVGQGTDTQYF.

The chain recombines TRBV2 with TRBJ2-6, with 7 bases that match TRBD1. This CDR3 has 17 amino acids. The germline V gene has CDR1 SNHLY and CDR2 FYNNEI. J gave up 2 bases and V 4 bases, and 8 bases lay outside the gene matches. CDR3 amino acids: CASSGGYTGAGANVLTF. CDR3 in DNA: TGTGCCAGCAGTGGGGGATATACAGGGGCTGGGGCCAACGTCCTGACTTTC.

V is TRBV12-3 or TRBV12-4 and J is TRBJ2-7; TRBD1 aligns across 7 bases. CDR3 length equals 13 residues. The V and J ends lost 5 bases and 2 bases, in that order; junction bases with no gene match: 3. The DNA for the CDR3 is TGTGCCAGCAGTCGACAGGGTCCCTACGAGCAGTACGTC. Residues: CASSRQGPYEQYV.

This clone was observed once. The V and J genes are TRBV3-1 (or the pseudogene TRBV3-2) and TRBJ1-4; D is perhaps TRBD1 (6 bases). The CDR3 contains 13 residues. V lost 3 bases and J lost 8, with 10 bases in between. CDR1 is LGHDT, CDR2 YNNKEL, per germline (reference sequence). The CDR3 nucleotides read TGTGCCAGCAGCCAGCGAGGGGGAGAAAAACTGTTTTTT. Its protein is CASSQRGGEKLFF.

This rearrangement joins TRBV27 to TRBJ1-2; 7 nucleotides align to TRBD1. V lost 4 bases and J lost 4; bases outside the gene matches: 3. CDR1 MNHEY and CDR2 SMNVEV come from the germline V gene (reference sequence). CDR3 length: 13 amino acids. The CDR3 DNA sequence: TGTGCCAGCAGTTCCCACAGGGGCTATGGCTACACCTTC. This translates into CASSSHRGYGYTF.

CDR3: CASSLRDSRSNSPLHF. The CDR3 bases are TGTGCCAGCAGTCTCAGGGACAGCAGATCCAATTCACCCCTCCACTTT. The V gene is TRBV27, the J gene TRBJ1-6; 7 bases match TRBD1. Germline CDR1 is MNHEY and CDR2 is SMNVEV (reference sequence). V shed 5 bases, J shed 7 bases, and the junction held 11 bases outside the gene matches. The CDR3 length is 16 residues.

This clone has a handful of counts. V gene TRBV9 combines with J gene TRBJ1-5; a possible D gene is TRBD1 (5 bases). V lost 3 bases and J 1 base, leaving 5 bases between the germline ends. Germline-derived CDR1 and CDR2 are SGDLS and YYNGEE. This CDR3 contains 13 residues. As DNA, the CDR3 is TGTGCCAGCAGCGAGGGGAGCAATCAGCCCCAGCATTTT. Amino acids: CASSEGSNQPQHF.

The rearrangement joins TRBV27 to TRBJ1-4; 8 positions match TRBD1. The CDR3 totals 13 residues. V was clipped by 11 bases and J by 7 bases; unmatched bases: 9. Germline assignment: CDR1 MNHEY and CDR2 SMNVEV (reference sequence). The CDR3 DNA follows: TGTGCCCTTCCAGGGGGCGCGCCTGAAAAACTGTTTTTT. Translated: CALPGGAPEKLFF.

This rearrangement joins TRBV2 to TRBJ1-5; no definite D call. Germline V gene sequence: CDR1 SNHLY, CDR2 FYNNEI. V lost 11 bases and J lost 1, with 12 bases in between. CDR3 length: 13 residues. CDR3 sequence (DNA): TGTGCCGGGTCAGGAGGGAGCAATCAGCCCCAGCATTTT. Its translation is CAGSGGSNQPQHF.

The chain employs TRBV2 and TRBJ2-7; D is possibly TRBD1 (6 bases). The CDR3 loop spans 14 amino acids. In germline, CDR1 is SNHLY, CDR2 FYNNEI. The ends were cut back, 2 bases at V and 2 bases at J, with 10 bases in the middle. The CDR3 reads CASSESRGAYEQYV. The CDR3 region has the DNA TGTGCCAGCAGTGAATCCAGGGGCGCCTACGAGCAGTACGTC.

DNA for the CDR3: TGTGCCAGCAGCCCCCCACAGGTAATAACTGAAGCTTTCTTT. As protein: CASSPPQVITEAFF. This sequence joins TRBV9 and TRBJ1-1; a possible D gene is TRBD1 (5 bases). V gave up 4 bases and J gave up 5 bases, with 15 bases separating them. The germline CDR1 and CDR2 sequences are SGDLS and YYNGEE. This CDR3 has 14 amino acids.